This entry lists 27 T cell receptor beta chains sequenced from one sample in a study of blood T cell repertoires in COVID-19. Sequencing used immunoSEQ multiplex PCR; TCRdb keeps in-frame clones, though not all of them. The sample contains 300,000 or so clones, more than 75% of which appear only once. The sequenced sample was peripheral blood. The receptors originated from a woman aged 40 to 50 who had recovered from COVID-19.

The chain recombines TRBV3-1 (or the pseudogene TRBV3-2) with TRBJ2-3; TRBD2 matches at 13 bases. CDR1 and CDR2 (germline): LGHDT, YNNKEL (reference sequence). The length of the CDR3 is 17 residues. With 4 bases clipped from V and 2 bases from J, the junction kept 6 bases outside the gene matches. The CDR3: CASSRGLAGATTDTQYF. CDR3 DNA sequence: TGTGCCAGCAGCCGAGGACTAGCGGGGGCGACCACAGATACGCAGTATTTT.

V usage is TRBV19 and J usage is TRBJ1-1; weak D call: TRBD1 (6 bases). V lost 5 bases and J 0 bases, leaving 13 bases between the germline ends. This CDR3 is 15 amino acids long. The germline V gene has CDR1 LNHDA and CDR2 SQIVND (reference sequence). The chain's CDR3 is CASSPRTAMNTEAFF. The CDR3 DNA follows: TGTGCCAGTAGTCCACGGACAGCTATGAACACTGAAGCTTTCTTT.

The V and J genes are TRBV4-1 and TRBJ1-2; 9 bases line up with TRBD1. V lost 0 bases to trimming and J lost 13 bases; unmatched junction nucleotides: 6. The CDR3 extends over 13 amino acids. The germline V gene has CDR1 MGHRA and CDR2 YSYEKL. For the CDR3, the DNA is TGCGCCAGCAGCCAAGAACCCGGACAGGGGCGCACCTTC. Protein: CASSQEPGQGRTF.

As to this clone: A much larger clone is a single base away; this may be a read error. The identical CDR3 is also encoded by other nucleotide sequences in the sample. V and J are TRBV5-6 and TRBJ1-2; 7 bases are a match to TRBD1. V shed 2 bases, J shed 3 bases, and the junction held 1 base outside the gene matches. This CDR3 region has 13 residues. In germline, CDR1 is SGHDT, CDR2 YYEEEE. The CDR3 bases are TGTGCCAGCAGCTTAGGGACAGACTATGGCTACACCTTC. Residues: CASSLGTDYGYTF. Full variable domain (outside the CDR3, taken from reference TRBV5-6 and TRBJ1-2): DAGVTQSPTHLIKTRGQQVTLRCSPKSGHDTVSWYQQALGQGPQFIFQYYEEEERQRGNFPDRFSGHQFPNYSSELNVNALLLGDSALYLCASSLGTDYGYTFGSGTRLTVV.

This clone was recorded a few times. J is TRBJ2-7 and V is TRBV12-3 or TRBV12-4; possibly TRBD2 for D (6 bases). Trimming stripped 5 bases from V and 3 bases from J, with 11 bases between. The CDR3 sequence is 13 residues long. The CDR3 sequence is CASSLRGNYEQYF. As DNA, the CDR3 is TGTGCCAGCAGTCTTCGGGGGAACTACGAGCAGTACTTC.

J is TRBJ2-3 and V is TRBV5-1; perhaps TRBD2 as D (5 bases). The CDR3 sequence is 15 residues long. V was shortened by 4 bases and J by 2 bases, with 14 bases between the two germline ends. The germline V gene has CDR1 SGHRS and CDR2 YFSETQ. CDR3 sequence reads: CASSETSSDTDTQYF. The CDR3 nucleotides are TGCGCCAGCAGCGAAACTAGTTCCGACACAGATACGCAGTATTTT.

This chain uses TRBV20-1 with TRBJ1-5; D gene unclear. The ends were cut back, 3 bases at V and 3 bases at J, with 12 bases in the middle. Germline V lookup: CDR1 DFQATT, CDR2 SNEGSKA (reference sequence). This CDR3 contains 14 residues. CDR3 bases: TGCAGTGCTAGTCGGTGGCAGGACAATCAGCCCCAGCATTTT. Translation gives CSASRWQDNQPQHF.

The chain has TRBV23-1 and TRBJ2-5; a possible D gene is TRBD2 (5 bases). TRBV23-1 is an open reading frame whose function is uncertain. The CDR3 runs 10 residues. The CDR3 DNA follows: TGCGTTAGAGGGAAAGAGACCCAGTACTTC. Amino acids: CVRGKETQYF.

The chain uses TRBV27 and TRBJ1-6; D unclear. Germline V gene lookup returns CDR1 MNHEY and CDR2 SMNVEV (reference sequence). The CDR3 runs to 16 residues. Trimming pared 2 bases from V and 3 bases from J, leaving 11 bases between. The CDR3: CASSLVAERYNSPLHF. DNA of the CDR3: TGTGCCAGCAGTTTAGTCGCCGAGCGCTATAATTCACCCCTCCACTTT.

The chain recombines TRBV12-3 or TRBV12-4 with TRBJ2-3; TRBD2 is a possible D gene (6 bases). This CDR3 contains 13 residues. Trimming cost V 3 bases and J 9 bases, with 13 bases left between them. The CDR3 bases are TGTGCCAGCAGTTTGGAGGGTTCTTCGACGCAGTATTTT. Its protein is CASSLEGSSTQYF.

This chain joins TRBV9 and TRBJ2-1; D not certain. Germline CDR1 reads SGDLS; CDR2 reads YYNGEE. Trimming removed 4 bases from V and 0 bases from J, with 5 bases in between. CDR3 length: 13 amino acids. CDR3: CASSPRSYNEQFF. The CDR3 bases are TGTGCCAGCAGCCCCCGCTCCTACAATGAGCAGTTCTTC.

The J gene is TRBJ2-7, the V gene TRBV4-1, with 7 bases aligning to TRBD1. Germline CDR1 and CDR2: MGHRA and YSYEKL. The CDR3 has 17 residues. The trim removed 0 bases at V and 2 bases at J, leaving 10 bases unmatched. This CDR3 reads CASSQDGPGGEAYEQYF. In DNA form, the CDR3 reads TGCGCCAGCAGCCAAGACGGCCCAGGGGGAGAAGCCTACGAGCAGTACTTC.

This chain links TRBV4-2 with TRBJ2-3, with 9 bases aligning to TRBD2. The ends lost 4 bases at V and 4 bases at J; junction bases unmatched: 6. This CDR3 region has 15 residues. Germline V gene sequence: CDR1 LGHNA, CDR2 YNFKEQ. The CDR3 is CASSRLAGESDTQYF. Here the CDR3 DNA reads TGTGCCAGCAGCCGATTAGCGGGGGAGTCAGATACGCAGTATTTT.

The chain recombines TRBV10-3 with TRBJ2-2; TRBD2 is a possible D gene (6 bases). Trimming left V 8 bases short and J 4 bases short, with 11 bases between. The CDR3 is made up of 13 amino acids. Looked up from germline, CDR1 is ENHRY and CDR2 is SYGVKD. The CDR3 DNA is TGTGCCATCCTGGGGGGTGGCACCGGGGAGCTGTTTTTT. The encoded protein is CAILGGGTGELFF.

This chain uses TRBV28 with TRBJ1-2; D might be TRBD1 (6 bases). Germline values: CDR1 MDHEN, CDR2 SYDVKM. V dropped 6 bases and J dropped 2 bases, with 13 bases sitting between them. The CDR3 runs to 14 residues. The CDR3 DNA reads as TGTGCCAGCAGCCGCCCGGACAGAAACTATGGCTACACCTTC. The encoded protein is CASSRPDRNYGYTF.

This chain connects TRBV29-1 to TRBJ2-3, with 10 nucleotides matching TRBD2. Germline-derived CDR1 and CDR2 are SQVTM and ANQGSEA. The trim removed 0 bases at V and 0 bases at J, leaving 6 bases unmatched. This CDR3 is built from 17 residues. CDR3 loop: CSVEDPWTSGSTDTQYF. The DNA of the CDR3 is TGCAGCGTTGAAGATCCCTGGACTAGCGGCAGCACAGATACGCAGTATTTT.

The chain joins TRBV30 to TRBJ2-1, with D possibly matching TRBD2 (6 bases). The ends were cut back, 2 bases at V and 15 bases at J, with 17 bases in the middle. Germline-derived CDR1 and CDR2 are GTSNPN and SVGIG (reference sequence). CDR3 length: 12 residues. As DNA, the CDR3 is TGTGCCTGGAGTTGGGTTGGGGGACTTATGTTCTTC. Translating it yields CAWSWVGGLMFF.

V and J are TRBV28 and TRBJ2-1, with D uncertain. This CDR3 region has 13 residues. Germline values: CDR1 MDHEN, CDR2 SYDVKM. Trimming pared 2 bases from V and 8 bases from J, leaving 10 bases between. The CDR3, as DNA: TGTGCCAGCAGTTTACGAGGTGTCGATGAGCAGTTCTTC. Translation gives CASSLRGVDEQFF.

The CDR3 sequence: CASSRPGTRAETQYF. The CDR3 DNA is TGTGCCAGCTCACGCCCCGGGACTAGGGCGGAGACCCAGTACTTC. V usage is TRBV18 and J usage is TRBJ2-5, with 8 positions matching TRBD2. The CDR3 is 15 amino acids. Germline CDR1 is KGHSH and CDR2 is LQKENI. Trimming at V came to 4 bases and at J to 5 bases, leaving 9 bases not matched to a gene.

This clone has only one observation. The V and J genes are TRBV4-3 and TRBJ1-1; weak D call: TRBD1 (5 bases). The CDR3 extends over 15 amino acids. V was trimmed by 0 bases and J by 0 bases, leaving 8 bases between them. The germline V gene has CDR1 LGHNA and CDR2 YSLEER. The CDR3 DNA reads as TGCGCCAGCAGCCAAGATCAGGGTTTGAACACTGAAGCTTTCTTT. Amino acid sequence: CASSQDQGLNTEAFF.

This chain uses TRBV5-4 with TRBJ2-5; possibly TRBD2 for D (5 bases). The CDR3 consists of 17 residues. Germline V gene lookup returns CDR1 SGHNT and CDR2 YYREEE (reference sequence). Trimming took 4 bases from V and 2 from J, leaving 21 bases between them. CDR3 loop: CASSPDAPWAGQETQYF. DNA of the CDR3: TGTGCCAGCAGCCCCGACGCCCCCTGGGCGGGTCAAGAGACCCAGTACTTC.

The rearrangement joins TRBV3-1 (or the pseudogene TRBV3-2) to TRBJ2-7; D remains unclear. V was cut by 2 bases and J by 7 bases, with 9 bases left in between. The CDR3 extends over 12 amino acids. Germline V lookup: CDR1 LGHDT, CDR2 YNNKEL (reference sequence). CDR3 region: CASSQWHREQYF. The CDR3 DNA is TGTGCCAGCAGCCAATGGCACCGAGAGCAGTACTTC.

The chain employs TRBV20-1 and TRBJ2-3; weak D call: TRBD2 (5 bases). CDR1 and CDR2 from the germline V gene are DFQATT and SNEGSKA (reference sequence). This CDR3 is 14 amino acids long. The ends were cut back, 3 bases at V and 4 bases at J, with 14 bases in the middle. In DNA, the CDR3 is TGCAGTGCTAGTGGGCAGCTGGGAGCAGATACGCAGTATTTT. Translation gives CSASGQLGADTQYF.

This clone was counted at least ten times. This chain joins TRBV6-4 and TRBJ2-7; 7 bases align to TRBD2. The J segment lost 3 bases and the V segment lost 0 bases, leaving 8 bases of the junction unmatched. Per germline, CDR1 MRHNA and CDR2 SNTAGT. CDR3 length: 16 residues. The CDR3 spells CASSDSLLAVNYEQYF. CDR3 coding DNA: TGTGCCAGCAGTGACTCTTTGCTAGCGGTCAACTACGAGCAGTACTTC.

The chain carries TRBV30 and TRBJ2-7; D is unresolved. The CDR3 extends over 12 amino acids. Germline V CDR1 and CDR2: GTSNPN, SVGIG (reference sequence). The V end lost 3 bases, the J end lost 0 bases, and 6 bases lay between the germline ends. CDR3: CAWSYSSYEQYF. In nucleotides, the CDR3 is TGTGCCTGGAGCTACAGCTCCTACGAGCAGTACTTC.

V is TRBV6-2 or TRBV6-3 and J is TRBJ2-5, with 8 bases that match TRBD1. CDR3 length: 15 residues. The V and J ends lost 5 bases and 3 bases, in that order; junction bases with no gene match: 8. Germline V gene data show CDR1 as MNHEY and CDR2 as SVGEGT. CDR3 residues: CASSPRTGFKETQYF. As DNA, the CDR3 is TGTGCCAGCAGTCCCAGGACAGGGTTCAAAGAGACCCAGTACTTC.

The chain links TRBV18 to TRBJ1-2; unclear D gene. The CDR3 totals 16 residues. The ends were cut back, 2 bases at V and 2 bases at J, with 15 bases in the middle. Per germline, CDR1 KGHSH and CDR2 LQKENI. CDR3 in DNA: TGTGCCAGCTCACCAGTATCTGGTGACTGGAACTATGGCTACACCTTC. It encodes CASSPVSGDWNYGYTF.